A selection of T cell receptor beta chains follows, all from one sample in a study of cytomegalovirus exposure and HLA in healthy donors. The method was immunoSEQ multiplex PCR; TCRdb's version includes in-frame clones alone and lacks a portion of them. The top ten hold under 2% of the sample, which has around 200,000 clones, approximately 79% seen once. The sequencing sample was made of PBMCs. All receptors derive from a man between 18 and 35 years old in good health and CMV-seronegative. Both conserved end residues are trimmed from each CDR3.

v_gene,CDR3aa
TRBV9,ASSGRLAETQY
TRBV27,ASSSSYEQY
TRBV27,ASSLSSPREGYEQY
TRBV18,ASSPAATGGGTEAF
TRBV6-1,ASSETGKAQY
TRBV9,ASSNSPGVQETQY
TRBV6-6,ATRLAREGQY
TRBV4-2,ASSQDGRTDTQY
TRBV30,AWRSPLMNTEAF
TRBV5-1,ASRLGQGEGEKLF
TRBV29-1,SVEDRSYEQY
TRBV28,ASTPNPGQGINGELF
TRBV4-3,ASSQDWDSYEQY
TRBV19,ASSQQGFAYEQY
TRBV10-3,AISESRMSTDTQY
TRBV20-1,SARQGGGYT
TRBV6-1,ASSEAPLAGLEQY
TRBV10-2,ASSADTEAF
TRBV15,ATSRAQGDGYT
TRBV11-3,ASSLDKPEDSPNYGYT
TRBV9,ASSVDLAQTGGIGNEQF
TRBV28,ASSSPLRVNYGYT
TRBV7-3,ASSLMSGTYNEQF
TRBV5-1,ASSAGSPRAGEQY
TRBV6-1,ASSEGTTGNTIY
TRBV4-1,ASSQLEGLETQY
TRBV25-1,ASSGGPDRDFEKLF
TRBV6-5,ASSVEGVNEAF
TRBV28,ASSLAGAYGYT
TRBV27,ASSPYVASGAYGYT
TRBV29-1,SGQVNEKLF
TRBV5-4,ASSLNAEQY
TRBV9,ASSVVGGTGEPQH
TRBV5-1,ASSLGAANSPLH
TRBV16,ASSQRDSSYEQY
TRBV5-4,ASSLEGQRSNYGYT
TRBV2,ASSEGSSGATDTQY
TRBV10-2,ASSDPSSAAGTEAF
TRBV11-2,ATQPPRGTGSYEQY
TRBV6-1,ASSVGAGPSYEQY
TRBV28,ASSLRSRPYEQY
TRBV4-1,ASSQDGPISRGEQY
TRBV7-2,ASSLDARGGYT
TRBV28,ASSVTGTGPEAF
TRBV5-1,ASSLEVTANTEAF
TRBV7-3,ASSLLAGGNNEQF
TRBV18,ASSPRPGGETQY
TRBV5-5,ASSSQGTGPNQPQH
TRBV7-9,ASSPPGYYEQY
TRBV7-2,ASSQGTSGEGEQY
TRBV11-1,ASSPDRSATNEKLF
TRBV11-3,ASSLRLGAYEQY
TRBV4-2,ASSRQEGANYGYT
TRBV5-4,ASSLGTETYEQY
TRBV19,ASSIVPTLNEQF